Below are 13 T cell receptor beta chains sequenced from a single sample in a study of technical replicates of blood from several donors. Clones were sequenced by immunoSEQ multiplex PCR, and TCRdb holds only the in-frame ones, with some missing. Among about 98,000 clones listed, approximately 96% were seen once. Input material: T cells isolated from PBMCs. All receptors come from a human donor in good health.

The chain employs TRBV12-5 and TRBJ1-4; TRBD1 aligns across 7 bases. CDR3 size: 15 residues. V was pared by 1 base and J by 7 bases, with 6 bases of the junction left unmatched. Germline assignment: CDR1 LGHNT and CDR2 FRNRAP. The CDR3 protein is CASGLDAGGSEKLFF. The CDR3 region has the DNA TGTGCTAGTGGTTTGGACGCAGGGGGTAGTGAAAAACTGTTTTTT.

The V gene is TRBV28, the J gene TRBJ2-2, with TRBD1 identical over 8 bases. The V gene's germline CDR1 is MDHEN and CDR2 SYDVKM. Losses at the gene ends were 5 bases for V and 5 bases for J; bases not matched to a gene: 4. CDR3 length equals 14 residues. CDR3 residues: CASSTDRVTGELFF. In nucleotides, the CDR3 is TGTGCCAGCAGTACGGACAGGGTTACCGGGGAGCTGTTTTTT.

This chain uses TRBV6-5 with TRBJ1-5; 8 bases are a match to TRBD1. The germline gives CDR1 MNHEY, CDR2 SVGAGI. This CDR3 spans 14 amino acids. Unmatched junction bases numbered 3, after V lost 8 bases and J lost 0 bases. For the CDR3, the DNA is TGTGCCAGCGGACAGGGATATAGCAATCAGCCCCAGCATTTT. Protein product: CASGQGYSNQPQHF.

A remark on this clone: The CDR3 ends on some other residue instead of the conserved phenylalanine or tryptophan, so this is likely a read error. Because the CDR3's place on the DNA is in doubt, the DNA is left out and the CDR3 is given as listed by TCRdb. The genes are TRBV6-6 and TRBJ2-7; the table assigns TRBD2, which was not confirmed against the DNA. Termini included, the CDR3 measures 14 amino acids. Germline V gene sequence: CDR1 MNHNY, CDR2 SVGAGI (reference sequence). The chain's CDR3 is CAKLTGLAGGLNLL.

J is TRBJ2-2 and V is TRBV6-5; D is possibly TRBD2 (6 bases). The V end lost 6 bases, the J end lost 13 bases, and 24 bases lay between the germline ends. Germline CDR1 and CDR2: MNHEY and SVGAGI. CDR3 length: 15 amino acids. The CDR3 nucleotides read TGTGCCAGCAGCACCCCTGGGCGGGGAGAGGTGGGGCTGTTTTTT. Amino acids: CASSTPGRGEVGLFF.

This rearrangement joins TRBV4-1 to TRBJ1-2; weak D call: TRBD1 (6 bases). V lost 2 bases and J 7 bases, leaving 14 bases between the germline ends. This CDR3 region has 14 residues. Germline CDR1 MGHRA, CDR2 YSYEKL. In DNA form, the CDR3 reads TGCGCCAGCAGCCAACCGGACAGATCGGGTGGCTACACCTTC. The encoded protein is CASSQPDRSGGYTF.

This rearrangement joins TRBV28 to TRBJ2-7; 12 bases line up with TRBD1. The CDR3 extends over 15 amino acids. The V gene's germline CDR1 is MDHEN and CDR2 SYDVKM. V gave up 6 bases and J gave up 7 bases; unmatched junction bases: 10. The CDR3 bases are TGTGCCAGCAGCCCCTCGGGACAGGGGGCGGGGGAGCAGTACTTC. Its translation: CASSPSGQGAGEQYF.

The genes are TRBV2 and TRBJ1-3; 7 bases match TRBD1. This CDR3 has 15 residues. After removal of 5 bases from V and 7 bases from J, the junction contained 11 bases not matched to a gene. Germline lookup yields CDR1 SNHLY and CDR2 FYNNEI. CDR3: CASSYRGAGVNTIYF. The DNA for the CDR3 is TGTGCCAGCAGTTACAGGGGTGCAGGGGTGAACACCATATATTTT.

This chain uses TRBV5-4 with TRBJ1-3; unclear D gene. The CDR3 runs 14 residues. The V gene's germline CDR1 is SGHNT and CDR2 YYREEE (reference sequence). Trimming took off 5 bases at V and 0 bases at J, with 9 bases between the two ends. CDR3 coding DNA: TGTGCCAGCAGGTTGACCAGCTCTGGAAACACCATATATTTT. The encoded protein is CASRLTSSGNTIYF.

This clone showed up just once. The chain carries TRBV28 and TRBJ2-2; no definite D call. The V end lost 5 bases, the J end lost 6 bases, and 7 bases lay between the germline ends. Per the germline V gene, CDR1 is MDHEN and CDR2 is SYDVKM. The CDR3 is 12 residues long. The DNA for the CDR3 is TGTGCCAGCAGTGTTCCCTCCGGGGAGCTGTTTTTT. Translated: CASSVPSGELFF.

The rearrangement uses TRBV19 and TRBJ1-5; D unresolved. The CDR3 has 15 residues. V dropped 3 bases and J dropped 3 bases, with 12 bases sitting between them. Germline lookup yields CDR1 LNHDA and CDR2 SQIVND (reference sequence). The CDR3 is CASSITAGDNQPQHF. CDR3 in DNA: TGTGCCAGTAGTATCACCGCAGGTGACAATCAGCCCCAGCATTTT. Filled out from reference TRBV19 and TRBJ1-5, the complete variable domain reads DGGITQSPKYLFRKEGQNVTLSCEQNLNHDAMYWYRQDPGQGLRLIYYSQIVNDFQKGDIAEGYSVSREKKESFPLTVTSAQKNPTAFYLCASSITAGDNQPQHFGDGTRLSIL.

This sequence joins TRBV11-1 and TRBJ2-5; 7 nucleotides align to TRBD1. Germline V gene data show CDR1 as SGHAT and CDR2 as FQDESV (reference sequence). The J segment lost 3 bases and the V segment lost 5 bases, leaving 3 bases of the junction unmatched. The CDR3 covers 13 residues. This CDR3 reads CASSHDREETQYF. For the CDR3, the DNA is TGTGCCAGCAGCCATGACAGGGAAGAGACCCAGTACTTC.

This chain joins TRBV21-1 and TRBJ2-1; TRBD2 was called by the table and not checked on the DNA. TRBV21-1 is tagged as a pseudogene. This CDR3 has 13 amino acids. CDR3 DNA: TGTGCCAGCAGCAATTTAGCGGGCGGTGAGCAGTTCTTC. Translated, it gives CASSNLAGGEQFF.